This T cell receptor (beta chain) was obtained from a study of a mutant IDH1 vaccine in newly diagnosed glioma. Study at large: Onset of vaccination occurred 4-6 weeks following radiotherapy alone, or with temozolomide cycles.

The trim removed 6 bases at V and 8 bases at J, leaving 4 bases unmatched. From germline, CDR1 is SGHDN and CDR2 FVKESK. This CDR3 is 14 amino acids long. Worth noting for this clone: Its antigen is undetermined.

Time point here: week 35, safety follow-up. Vaccination used 300 ug of mutant IDH1 20-mer peptide per dose, with topical imiquimod. Across weeks 1, 3, 5, 7, 11, 15, 19 and 23, patients received a vaccination each time, eight in all. Using immunoSEQ multiplex PCR, the repertoire was profiled, and TCRdb retains in-frame clones only, with some absent. The sample lists around 45,000 clones, around nine tenths occurring once. J is TRBJ1-4 and V is TRBV14, with 12 bases lining up with TRBD1. Specimen: PBMCs, collected from a glioma patient whose treatment included an IDH1 peptide vaccine. The sequence came from a woman in her 40s with glioma. CDR3 in DNA: TGTGCCAGCAGGGGACAGGGGGCAGGGGAAAAACTGTTTTTT. Encoded protein: CASRGQGAGEKLFF.